This TCR beta chain was captured in a study of cytomegalovirus exposure and HLA in healthy donors. Findings and limits, study-wide: In a later analysis, an Asian-associated ancestry cluster reportedly showed fewer N-insertions than the roughly 700-donor mean. Some V segments (TRBV6-2 and TRBV6-3 among them) were excluded as indistinguishable. TCR beta V segments were, for the most part, productive about 90% or about 30% of the time in an earlier analysis. Specific recognition of CMV antigens was confirmed in vitro for a few chains (all CMV-associated).

V was trimmed by 4 bases and J by 0 bases, leaving 10 bases between them. The CDR3 length is 14 residues. Germline lookup yields CDR1 SQVTM and CDR2 ANQGSEA. With 60 Vbeta and 13 Jbeta primers, the PCR was carried out. TCRdb keeps only in-frame clones here, not all; method: immunoSEQ multiplex PCR. The data hold 150,000 to 200,000 clones, with approximately 80% observed a single time. This clone appeared a few times. The antigen remains undetermined. The J gene is TRBJ1-5, the V gene TRBV29-1; no clear D. This TCR came from a man under 40 in good health and CMV-seropositive. Sequenced: PBMCs. CDR3 nucleotides: TGCAGCGTTGTAGGGAGGGATAGCAATCAGCCCCAGCATTTT. This gives the protein CSVVGRDSNQPQHF.